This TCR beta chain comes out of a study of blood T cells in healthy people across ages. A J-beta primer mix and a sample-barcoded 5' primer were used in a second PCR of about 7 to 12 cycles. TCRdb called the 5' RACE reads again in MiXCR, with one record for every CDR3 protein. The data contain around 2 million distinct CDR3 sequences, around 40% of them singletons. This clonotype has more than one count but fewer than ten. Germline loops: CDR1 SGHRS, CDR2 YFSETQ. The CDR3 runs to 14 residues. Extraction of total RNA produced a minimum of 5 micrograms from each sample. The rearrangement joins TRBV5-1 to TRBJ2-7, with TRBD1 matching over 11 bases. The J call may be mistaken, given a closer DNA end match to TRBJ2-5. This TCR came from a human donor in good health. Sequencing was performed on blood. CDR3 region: CASSSEGTGGTQYF. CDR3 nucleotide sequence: TGCGCCAGCAGCTCAGAAGGGACAGGGGGGACCCAGTACTTC.